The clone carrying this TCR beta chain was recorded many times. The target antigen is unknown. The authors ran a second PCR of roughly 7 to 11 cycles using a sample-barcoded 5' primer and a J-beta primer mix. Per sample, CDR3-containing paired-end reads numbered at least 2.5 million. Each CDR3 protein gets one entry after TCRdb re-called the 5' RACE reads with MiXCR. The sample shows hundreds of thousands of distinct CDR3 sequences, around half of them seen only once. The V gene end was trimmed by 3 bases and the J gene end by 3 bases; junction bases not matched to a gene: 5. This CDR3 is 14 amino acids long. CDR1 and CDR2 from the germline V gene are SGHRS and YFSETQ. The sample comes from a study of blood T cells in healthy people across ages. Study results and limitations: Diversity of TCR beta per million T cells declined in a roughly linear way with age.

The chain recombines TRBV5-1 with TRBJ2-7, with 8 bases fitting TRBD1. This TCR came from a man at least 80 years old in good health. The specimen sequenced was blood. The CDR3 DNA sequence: TGCGCCAGCAGCTCGAGACAGGGGTTCTACGAGCAGTACTTC. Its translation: CASSSRQGFYEQYF.